Listed here are 10 T cell receptor beta chains from one sample, sequenced in a study of T-cell reconstitution after alpha-beta-depleted transplantation in children. During its preparation, the TCRbeta library received unique molecular identifiers. MiXCR, run by TCRdb on the PCR reads, gives a single entry per CDR3 protein. The repertoire holds about 230,000 distinct CDR3 sequences, approximately 9.9% seen once, with about 5.4% in the top ten. The sample was PBMCs from the stem cell graft donor, taken from the stem cell graft. The receptors stem from a human donor who donated a stem cell graft to a child with SCID.

This clonotype was detected many times. The rearrangement uses TRBV28 and TRBJ1-2; D gene unclear. Germline values: CDR1 MDHEN, CDR2 SYDVKM. The CDR3 spans 17 residues. V was shortened by 1 base and J by 1 base, with 16 bases between the two germline ends. As DNA, the CDR3 is TGTGCCAGCAGTTTATTCCACGGGCAGAACTTTAACTATGGCTACACCTTC. Protein sequence: CASSLFHGQNFNYGYTF.

The sample holds a few counts of this clonotype. The chain combines TRBV29-1 with TRBJ1-2; D might be TRBD1 (5 bases). Trimming removed 6 bases from V and 4 bases from J, with 12 bases in between. The CDR3 runs to 12 residues. Germline-derived CDR1 and CDR2 are SQVTM and ANQGSEA. This CDR3 reads CSVTVYPYGYTF. As DNA, the CDR3 is TGCAGCGTGACAGTTTATCCCTATGGCTACACCTTC.

This clonotype was counted ten times or more. The V and J genes are TRBV5-1 and TRBJ2-1, with 10 bases lining up with TRBD2. Germline V CDR1 and CDR2: SGHRS, YFSETQ. J lost 6 bases, V lost 0 bases, and 3 bases had no gene match. This CDR3 comprises 15 residues. DNA of the CDR3: TGCGCCAGCAGCTTGGTAGCGGGGGGAGGCAATGAGCAGTTCTTC. Encoded protein: CASSLVAGGGNEQFF.

This chain links TRBV5-1 with TRBJ1-4; TRBD1 might be the D (5 bases). The CDR3 length is 17 residues. V was pared by 1 base and J by 7 bases, with 20 bases between. The germline V gene has CDR1 SGHRS and CDR2 YFSETQ. CDR3 region: CASSLPGQGISREKLFF. CDR3 nucleotide sequence: TGCGCCAGCAGCTTGCCGGGGCAGGGCATCAGTCGTGAAAAACTGTTTTTT.

This clonotype was detected ten times or more. The chain couples TRBV20-1 to TRBJ1-5; D uncertain. The CDR3 spans 15 residues. V lost 0 bases and J lost 3, with 12 bases in between. Germline values: CDR1 DFQATT, CDR2 SNEGSKA (reference sequence). The CDR3 protein is CSARDPLGYNQPQHF. The CDR3 coding sequence is TGCAGTGCTAGAGATCCGCTGGGCTACAATCAGCCCCAGCATTTT.

With respect to this clonotype: Being one base from a much bigger clone, this may be a read error. The chain links TRBV19 to TRBJ2-7; TRBD2 might be the D (6 bases). This CDR3 has 14 residues. CDR1 and CDR2 (germline): LNHDA, SQIVND (reference sequence). CDR3 region: CARSIGDFPYEQYF. The CDR3 DNA sequence: TGTGCCAGAAGTATAGGGGACTTCCCATACGAGCAGTACTTC. The variable domain in full, with the rest retrieved from reference TRBV19 and TRBJ2-7, is DGGITQSPKYLFRKEGQNVTLSCEQNLNHDAMYWYRQDPGQGLRLIYYSQIVNDFQKGDIAEGYSVSREKKESFPLTVTSAQKNPTAFYLCARSIGDFPYEQYFGPGTRLTVT.

This clonotype occurred many times. This chain links TRBV20-1 with TRBJ1-3, with 8 positions matching TRBD1. V shed 4 bases, J shed 2 bases, and the junction held 4 bases outside the gene matches. CDR1 and CDR2 (germline): DFQATT, SNEGSKA (reference sequence). The CDR3 runs 14 residues. CDR3 bases: TGCAGTGCTACGACAGGGGAGACTGGAAACACCATATATTTT. This sequence encodes CSATTGETGNTIYF.

This clonotype came up a few times. The J gene is TRBJ1-1, the V gene TRBV19; D is possibly TRBD1 (5 bases). The CDR3 sequence is 14 residues long. The V end was cut by 3 bases, the J end by 6 bases, with 14 bases between. CDR1 is LNHDA and CDR2 is SQIVND in the germline V gene (reference sequence). The CDR3 here is CASSIRGILAEAFF. The CDR3 bases are TGTGCCAGTAGTATCCGGGGCATACTCGCTGAAGCTTTCTTT.

This clonotype appeared many times. This chain links TRBV12-3 or TRBV12-4 with TRBJ1-5; possible D gene TRBD1, 6 bases. The CDR3 is 13 residues long. Trimming took 6 bases from V and 3 from J, leaving 9 bases between them. CDR3 loop: CASRTGYNQPQHF. The CDR3 DNA reads as TGTGCCAGCAGGACAGGCTACAATCAGCCCCAGCATTTT.

Note on this clonotype: Since a much larger clone is just one base distant, this may be a read error. The chain employs TRBV5-1 and TRBJ1-2; the match to TRBD1 covers 9 bases. This CDR3 region has 14 residues. Germline V gene sequence: CDR1 SGHRS, CDR2 YFSETQ. The V gene end was trimmed by 3 bases and the J gene end by 13 bases; junction bases not matched to a gene: 13. The CDR3 sequence: CASSYRDRADRGTF. CDR3 in DNA: TGCGCCAGCAGCTACCGGGACAGGGCCGACCGGGGCACCTTC.